A single sample is the source of the 3 T cell receptor beta chains below, sequenced in a study of OX40 agonist ivuxolimab in advanced cancers. The table came from immunoSEQ multiplex PCR; TCRdb's copy has only in-frame clones and leaves some out. The repertoire holds approximately 35,000 clones, with roughly four fifths as singletons. The sequences come from CD4+ or CD8+ T cells sorted from blood, collected in a trial of the OX40 agonist ivuxolimab. The receptors stem from an adult with an advanced solid tumor such as melanoma, head and neck, liver or kidney cancer.

As concerns this clone: Within the sample, other DNA sequences also encode this same CDR3. This chain's CDR3 is CASSLVGGMNTEAFF. In DNA, the CDR3 is TGTGCCAGCAGCTTGGTGGGGGGGATGAACACTGAAGCTTTCTTT. The genes are TRBV5-6 and TRBJ1-1; TRBD1 is a possible D gene (5 bases). The CDR3 spans 15 residues. Trimming shortened V by 0 bases and J by 0 bases, and 9 bases separated the two germline ends. Germline CDR1 is SGHDT and CDR2 is YYEEEE.

The genes are TRBV6-5 and TRBJ1-3; D might be TRBD1 (6 bases). The CDR3 runs 15 residues. V gave up 1 base and J gave up 0 bases, with 7 bases separating them. In germline, CDR1 is MNHEY, CDR2 SVGAGI. The CDR3, as DNA: TGTGCCAGCAGTTACTGGGACAACTCTGGAAACACCATATATTTT. As protein: CASSYWDNSGNTIYF.

This chain links TRBV30 with TRBJ1-4; D possibly corresponds to TRBD1 (6 bases). Germline CDR1 GTSNPN, CDR2 SVGIG (reference sequence). V was cut by 8 bases and J by 7 bases, with 20 bases left in between. The CDR3 runs to 14 residues. The CDR3 coding sequence is TGTGCCAGAGACCAACAGGGTAGAGGTGAAAAACTGTTTTTT. Residues: CARDQQGRGEKLFF.